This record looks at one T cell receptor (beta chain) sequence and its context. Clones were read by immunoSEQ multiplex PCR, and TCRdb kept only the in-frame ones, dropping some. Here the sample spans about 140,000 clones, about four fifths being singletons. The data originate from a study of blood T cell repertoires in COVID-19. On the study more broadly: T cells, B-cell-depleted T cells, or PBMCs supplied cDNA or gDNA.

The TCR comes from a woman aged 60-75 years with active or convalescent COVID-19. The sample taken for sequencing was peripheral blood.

CDR3 coding DNA: TGTGCCAGCAGCTTAAGCGGGACCTCCTACAATGAGCAGTTCTTC. As protein: CASSLSGTSYNEQFF. The rearrangement links TRBV11-2 to TRBJ2-1, with 7 bases that match TRBD2. The CDR3 has 15 amino acids. V lost 2 bases to trimming and J lost 0 bases; unmatched junction nucleotides: 1. CDR1 SGHAT and CDR2 FQNNGV come from the germline V gene.